A selection of T cell receptor beta chains follows, all from one sample in a study of post-analysis software for immune sequencing data. TCRdb re-called the PCR reads through MiXCR, storing one row per CDR3 protein. The table has some 690,000 distinct CDR3 sequences, approximately 60% seen once; the top ten hold around 11%. The source material was blood. Receptors originate from a girl aged 2-10 years with multiple sclerosis. CDR3s include the opening cysteine and the closing phenylalanine or tryptophan. Fields, in order: D gene, J gene, V gene, clone size, CDR3 DNA, CDR3 protein. The D gene is left open where the match is weak. Only some rows state a clone size, as once, few, many or a class for expanded clones.

.	TRBJ2-1	TRBV20-1	.	TGCAGTGCTAGCCGGGCTGGGGAAGGGAGCGATGAGCAGTTCTTC	CSASRAGEGSDEQFF
.	TRBJ2-1	TRBV2	.	TGTGCCAGCAGACCTAGACTTTTTTTCTCCTACTACAATGAGCAGTTCTTC	CASRPRLFFSYYNEQFF
.	TRBJ2-7	TRBV6-2/TRBV6-3	.	TGTGCCAGTGAAGGACTGGCCTACGAGCAGTACTTC	CASEGLAYEQYF
.	TRBJ1-1	TRBV20-1	once	TGCAGTGCTCAACCCCCCGGACGGGTGAACACTGAAGCTTTCTTT	CSAQPPGRVNTEAFF
TRBD1	TRBJ2-1	TRBV12-3/TRBV12-4	.	TGTGCCAGCAGTTTATCTCAGACAGGGGGCAGTGAGCAGTTCTTC	CASSLSQTGGSEQFF
TRBD1	TRBJ2-5	TRBV2	.	TGTGCCAGCAACGACCCGGGACAGCGAGGGAAGACCCAGTACTTC	CASNDPGQRGKTQYF
.	TRBJ1-4	TRBV20-1	.	TGCAGTGCCGTCAGAGGGGTGACAGCTAATGAAAAACTGTTTTTT	CSAVRGVTANEKLFF
TRBD2	TRBJ2-1	TRBV11-2	few	TGTGCCAGCAGCTTAGCCGGGACTAGCTACTATGAGCAGTTCTTC	CASSLAGTSYYEQFF
TRBD1	TRBJ2-1	TRBV20-1	.	TGCAGGGCTAGCCGGACAGGCAATGAGCAGTTCTTC	CRASRTGNEQFF
TRBD2	TRBJ2-1	TRBV10-3	.	TGTGCCACCAAGCTCGCGACCGGGAGGGCCGGTGGGAATGAGCAGTTCTTC	CATKLATGRAGGNEQFF
TRBD2	TRBJ2-1	TRBV7-9	few	TGTGCCAGCAGCTCCGGGACTAGCGGGAGAGGCAATGAGCAGTTCTTC	CASSSGTSGRGNEQFF
TRBD1	TRBJ2-5	TRBV7-9	.	TGTGCCAGCAGCCTAATGCAGGGGGCCCAGGAGACCCAGTACTTC	CASSLMQGAQETQYF
TRBD2	TRBJ2-1	TRBV7-2	.	TGTGCCAGCAGCCCAGGGAAGGGACTAGCGGGGGCCCCGTCGCAGTTCTTC	CASSPGKGLAGAPSQFF
TRBD1	TRBJ1-2	TRBV6-2/TRBV6-3	.	TGTGCCAGCGCCCGGGACAGGGGGTCCTCCCCCTATGGCTACACCTTC	CASARDRGSSPYGYTF
TRBD1	TRBJ1-2	TRBV5-1	.	TGCGCCAGCAGCTCCTACAGGGGGCGCGACTATGGCTACACCTTC	CASSSYRGRDYGYTF
TRBD2	TRBJ2-5	TRBV12-3/TRBV12-4	.	TGTGCCAGCAGATCCGGGACTAGCGGACAAGAGACCCAGTACTTC	CASRSGTSGQETQYF
TRBD1	TRBJ1-6	TRBV12-3/TRBV12-4	.	TGTGCCAGCAGCCTCGGCGCCCCAGGGGGCAGTTATAATTCACCCCTCCACTTT	CASSLGAPGGSYNSPLHF
.	TRBJ1-5	TRBV12-3/TRBV12-4	once	TGTGCCAGCAGTTTAAATTCCGGGGGGTTTAGCAATCAGCCCCAGCATTTT	CASSLNSGGFSNQPQHF
TRBD2	TRBJ2-3	TRBV20-1	.	TGCAGTGCTCTTAGCGGGGGGAGAGATACGCAGTATTTT	CSALSGGRDTQYF
.	TRBJ2-1	TRBV15	.	TGTGTCACCAGCCAGGCGCGGCACGTCAATGAGCAGTTCTTC	CVTSQARHVNEQFF
.	TRBJ1-4	TRBV4-1	.	TGCGCCAGCGGGCAGGGGTATGAAAAACTGTTTTTT	CASGQGYEKLFF
.	TRBJ2-2	TRBV7-3	.	TGTGCCAGCAGCTTAACTGCATCGAACACCGGGGAGCTGTTTTTT	CASSLTASNTGELFF
.	TRBJ2-5	TRBV3-1	.	TGTGCCAGCAGCCAACGACAGCCCAGGAAAGAGACCCAGTACTTC	CASSQRQPRKETQYF
TRBD1	TRBJ2-1	TRBV12-3/TRBV12-4	.	TGTGCCAGCAGTTTGTACAGGGGCAGGAATGAGCAGTTCTTC	CASSLYRGRNEQFF
.	TRBJ2-5	TRBV20-1	.	TGCAGTGCTACCCCGAAGGTATCCCTACAAGAGACCCAGTACTTC	CSATPKVSLQETQYF
.	TRBJ1-5	TRBV7-9	.	TGTGCCAGCAGCTTAGTAATCAGGGACTTGAATCAGCCCCAGCATTTT	CASSLVIRDLNQPQHF
.	TRBJ2-6	TRBV12-3/TRBV12-4	few	TGTGCCAGCGTCTGGGACCCGGGGCCTGGGGCCAACGTCCTGACTTTC	CASVWDPGPGANVLTF
TRBD2	TRBJ2-3	TRBV5-1	once	TGCGCCAGCTGCCTCGGTCTAGCGGGGCCTAGCACAGATACGCGGTATTTT	CASCLGLAGPSTDTRYF
.	TRBJ1-2	TRBV29-1	few	TGCAGCGTTGAAGGCGCGGACACGGATAACTATGGCTACACCTTC	CSVEGADTDNYGYTF
.	TRBJ2-5	TRBV11-3	.	TGTGCCAGCAGCTTAGATCGACAGGGAGGAGGAGAGACCCAGTACTTC	CASSLDRQGGGETQYF
.	TRBJ2-1	TRBV10-3	.	TGTGCCATCAGTGGGGCCTCGGGGGAGCAGTTCTTC	CAISGASGEQFF
.	TRBJ2-4	TRBV20-1	.	TGCAGTGCTAGGCAGACAGAATTGGCCATTCAGTACTTC	CSARQTELAIQYF
.	TRBJ2-7	TRBV11-2	.	TGTGCCAGCAGCTTAGTGGGTGACGGCACCTACGAGCAGTACTTC	CASSLVGDGTYEQYF
.	TRBJ2-3	TRBV29-1	.	TGCAGCGTTGAATTTCCCGACAGCACAGATACGCAGTATTTT	CSVEFPDSTDTQYF